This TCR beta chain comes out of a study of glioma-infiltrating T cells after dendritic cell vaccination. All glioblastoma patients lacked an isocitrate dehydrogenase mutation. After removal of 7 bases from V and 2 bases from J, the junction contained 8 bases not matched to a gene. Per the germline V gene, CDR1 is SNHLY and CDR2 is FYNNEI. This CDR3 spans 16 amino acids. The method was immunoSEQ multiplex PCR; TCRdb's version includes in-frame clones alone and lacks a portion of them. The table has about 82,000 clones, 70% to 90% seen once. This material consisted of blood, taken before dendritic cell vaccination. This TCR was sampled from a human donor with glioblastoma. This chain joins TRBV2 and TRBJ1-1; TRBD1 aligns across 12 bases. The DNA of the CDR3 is TGTGCCAGCAATTTACCGGGACAGGGGGCCAACACTGAAGCTTTCTTT. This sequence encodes CASNLPGQGANTEAFF.